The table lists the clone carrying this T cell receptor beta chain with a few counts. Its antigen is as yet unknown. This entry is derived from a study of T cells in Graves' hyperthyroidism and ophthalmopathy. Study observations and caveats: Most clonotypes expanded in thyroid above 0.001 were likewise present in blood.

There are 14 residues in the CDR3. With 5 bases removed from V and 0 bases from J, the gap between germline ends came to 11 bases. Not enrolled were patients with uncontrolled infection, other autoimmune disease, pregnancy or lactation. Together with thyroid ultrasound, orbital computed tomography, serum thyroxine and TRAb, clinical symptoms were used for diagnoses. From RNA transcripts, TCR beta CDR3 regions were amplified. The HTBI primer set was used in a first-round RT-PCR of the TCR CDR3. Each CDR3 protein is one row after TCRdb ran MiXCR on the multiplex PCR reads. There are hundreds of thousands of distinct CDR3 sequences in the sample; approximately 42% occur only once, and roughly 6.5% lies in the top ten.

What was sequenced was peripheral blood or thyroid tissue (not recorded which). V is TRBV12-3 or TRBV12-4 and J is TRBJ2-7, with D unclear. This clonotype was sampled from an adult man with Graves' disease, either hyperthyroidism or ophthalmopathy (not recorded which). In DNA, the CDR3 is TGTGCCAGCAGTCCGTACCGAGACTCCTACGAGCAGTACTTC. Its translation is CASSPYRDSYEQYF.